These 9 T cell receptor beta chains were sequenced from one sample in a study of blood T cell repertoires in COVID-19. TCRdb's table, derived via immunoSEQ multiplex PCR, lists solely in-frame clones and lacks some. The sample lists 150,000 or so clones, around 73% occurring once. Material: PBMCs or T cells enriched from blood (not recorded which). These receptors were obtained from a woman aged 50 to 60 who had recovered from COVID-19.

The V call is TRBV7-9, the J call TRBJ1-2, with TRBD1 identical over 9 bases. The CDR3 runs to 15 residues. CDR1 and CDR2 from the germline V gene are SEHNR and FQNEAQ (reference sequence). Trimming took 3 bases from V and 5 from J; bases not matched to a gene: 7. As DNA, the CDR3 is TGTGCCAGCAGCTTGGGGACAGGGCAGGGATATGGCTACACCTTC. It specifies CASSLGTGQGYGYTF.

The chain has TRBV2 and TRBJ2-1; 9 nucleotides match TRBD1. J was trimmed by 3 bases and V by 6 bases; bases with no gene match: 3. Germline-derived CDR1 and CDR2 are SNHLY and FYNNEI. The CDR3 is 14 amino acids. The CDR3: CASRDRGGYNEQFF. The CDR3 DNA reads TGTGCCAGCAGGGACAGGGGAGGCTACAATGAGCAGTTCTTC.

The chain recombines TRBV6-1 with TRBJ1-5; D unclear. The CDR3 extends over 13 amino acids. Germline V gene lookup returns CDR1 MNHNS and CDR2 SASEGT. The V gene lost 3 bases and the J gene lost 6 bases, with 9 bases spanning the gap. CDR3 nucleotides: TGTGCCAGCAGTGAGCGAGATCTTCAGCCCCAGCATTTT. Translating it yields CASSERDLQPQHF.

This clone was detected only a few times. V gene TRBV6-5 combines with J gene TRBJ2-7; the D is unclear. This CDR3 is 11 amino acids long. The germline V gene encodes CDR1 MNHEY and CDR2 SVGAGI. The germline V and J ends were trimmed by 6 bases and 3 bases, with 6 bases remaining between them. The CDR3 DNA reads as TGTGCCAGCAGCCAACTCTACGAGCAGTACTTC. It encodes CASSQLYEQYF.

The V and J genes are TRBV2 and TRBJ1-6; 8 nucleotides agree with TRBD1. Germline CDR1 SNHLY, CDR2 FYNNEI. Trimming cost V 6 bases and J 0 bases; bases outside gene matches: 4. The CDR3 totals 16 residues. The CDR3, as DNA: TGTGCCAGCAGGAGGGACAGGAGCTCCTATAATTCACCCCTCCACTTT. It encodes CASRRDRSSYNSPLHF.

The chain recombines TRBV7-3 with TRBJ1-2, with TRBD1 matching 8 bases. The CDR3 covers 16 residues. Germline V gene sequence: CDR1 SGHTA, CDR2 FQGTGA. The ends lost 5 bases at V and 4 bases at J; junction bases unmatched: 12. The CDR3 reads CASSPMGTGYSYGYTF. As DNA, the CDR3 is TGTGCCAGCAGCCCAATGGGGACAGGATACTCCTATGGCTACACCTTC.

The chain carries TRBV5-1 and TRBJ2-3; D is unclear. Germline V gene sequence: CDR1 SGHRS, CDR2 YFSETQ. The CDR3 extends over 18 amino acids. V was shortened by 0 bases and J by 1 base, with 18 bases between the two germline ends. The CDR3 here is CASSLGFTRFVGTDTQYF. DNA of the CDR3: TGCGCCAGCAGCTTGGGATTTACACGTTTTGTCGGCACAGATACGCAGTATTTT.

The chain joins TRBV27 to TRBJ2-3; the match to TRBD2 covers 12 bases. The CDR3 contains 17 residues. Germline V gives CDR1 MNHEY, CDR2 SMNVEV (reference sequence). With 8 bases clipped from V and 3 bases from J, the junction kept 12 bases outside the gene matches. The CDR3: CASRNELAGGRTDTQYF. The CDR3 bases are TGTGCCAGCCGGAATGAACTAGCGGGGGGCCGTACAGATACGCAGTATTTT.

The chain is built from TRBV7-3 and TRBJ1-1; TRBD1 agrees at 8 bases. The V segment lost 2 bases and the J segment 5 bases; nucleotides outside the gene matches: 4. The CDR3 runs to 14 residues. Looked up from germline, CDR1 is SGHTA and CDR2 is FQGTGA. The CDR3 loop is CASSLQGAATEAFF. For the CDR3, the DNA is TGTGCCAGCAGCTTACAGGGGGCGGCAACTGAAGCTTTCTTT.